These 14 T cell receptor beta chains were sequenced from one sample in a study of metastatic and nonmetastatic thyroid tumors. Each patient came to thyroid surgery without any prior treatment (of any kind). MiXCR reprocessed the PCR reads for TCRdb. This sample has 20,000 to 25,000 clones, with 20% found just once. The sequencing input was adjacent normal tissue. These receptors originate from a female donor with papillary thyroid cancer or a benign thyroid nodule (not recorded which). Some clones in this sample may be carry-over from other donors' samples.

The chain couples TRBV7-2 to TRBJ2-2; weak D call: TRBD2 (5 bases). Trimming took off 2 bases at V and 6 bases at J, with 13 bases between the two ends. The CDR3 length is 15 residues. CDR1 and CDR2 (germline): SGHTA, FQGNSA. In DNA form, the CDR3 reads TGTGCCAGCAGCTTACAGCGGTCTGTTTCCGGGGAGCTGTTTTTT. It is translated as CASSLQRSVSGELFF.

This clone was recorded at least ten times. The V and J genes are TRBV19 and TRBJ2-7; TRBD2 aligns across 9 bases. CDR1 LNHDA and CDR2 SQIVND come from the germline V gene (reference sequence). CDR3 size: 14 residues. Trimming cost V 6 bases and J 6 bases; bases outside gene matches: 9. The DNA for the CDR3 is TGTGCCAGTAGGGAGGGCGGGAGGGCCAGCGAGCAGTACTTC. Residues: CASREGGRASEQYF.

This clone was seen repeatedly, ten times or more. The chain has TRBV6-4 and TRBJ1-2; no firm D call. CDR1 and CDR2 (germline): MRHNA, SNTAGT. V was pared by 3 bases and J by 4 bases, with 12 bases between. This CDR3 has 14 amino acids. CDR3 sequence: CASSEGINGYGYTF. CDR3 sequence (DNA): TGTGCCAGCAGTGAAGGAATTAACGGCTATGGCTACACCTTC.

This clone was seen repeatedly, ten times or more. The final CDR3 position lacks the conserved phenylalanine or tryptophan, pointing to a likely read error. This sequence joins TRBV20-1 and TRBJ1-5; D perhaps matches TRBD1 (5 bases). The CDR3 has 14 amino acids. The germline gives CDR1 DFQATT, CDR2 SNEGSKA (reference sequence). Trimming left V 5 bases short and J 2 bases short, with 13 bases between. The CDR3 reads CSASRETGNQPQHL. CDR3 DNA sequence: TGCAGTGCTTCCAGGGAAACGGGCAATCAGCCCCAGCATCTT.

About this clone: Mismatch with germline at one junction end may stem from a read error. The CDR3 region has the DNA TGTGCCAGCATCGTAGAATATGTTGGACAGGTCGAGCAGTACTTC. Amino acids: CASIVEYVGQVEQYF. The rearrangement links TRBV9 to TRBJ2-7; 7 bases are shared with TRBD1. There are 15 residues in the CDR3. Germline CDR1 and CDR2: SGDLS and YYNGEE.

The V gene is TRBV5-1, the J gene TRBJ2-2; D perhaps matches TRBD1 (5 bases). The CDR3 covers 16 residues. The ends were cut back, 2 bases at V and 0 bases at J, with 11 bases in the middle. Germline V lookup: CDR1 SGHRS, CDR2 YFSETQ. This CDR3 reads CASSFRRGSNTGELFF. CDR3 bases: TGCGCCAGCAGCTTTAGAAGGGGATCGAACACCGGGGAGCTGTTTTTT.

This clone was counted at least ten times. With a much larger clone just one base away, this may be a read error. Distinct nucleotide sequences in the sample also encode this CDR3. The chain has TRBV28 and TRBJ2-7; D not certain. Trimming shortened V by 6 bases and J by 2 bases, and 8 bases separated the two germline ends. Germline CDR1 and CDR2: MDHEN and SYDVKM. The CDR3 has 12 amino acids. The CDR3 DNA sequence: TGTGCCAGCAGCTTAGGAACCTACGAGCAGTACTTC. Its translation: CASSLGTYEQYF.

The V gene is TRBV20-1, the J gene TRBJ2-3; 7 bases fit TRBD2. V lost 5 bases, J lost 1 base, and 9 bases stayed unmatched. This CDR3 has 15 residues. Looked up from germline, CDR1 is DFQATT and CDR2 is SNEGSKA (reference sequence). This CDR3 is CSALWEGTGTDTQYF. The DNA of the CDR3 is TGCAGTGCTCTCTGGGAGGGGACGGGCACAGATACGCAGTATTTT.

Comments on this clone: The junction departs from the called germline gene at one end, perhaps through a read error. This chain links TRBV7-9 with TRBJ2-2; no clear D gene. This CDR3 spans 12 amino acids. Looked up from germline, CDR1 is SEHNR and CDR2 is FQNEAQ (reference sequence). This chain's CDR3 is CASSLGRWDLFF. The CDR3 nucleotides are TGTGCCAGCAGCTTAGGACGCTGGGATCTGTTTTTT.

This clone was counted ten times or more. V is TRBV11-2 and J is TRBJ2-7; D uncertain. Germline V lookup: CDR1 SGHAT, CDR2 FQNNGV. V lost 4 bases to trimming and J lost 7 bases, with 14 bases between them. The CDR3 has 13 residues. The CDR3 DNA reads as TGTGCCAGCAGCTCATCAAGCGTGGGGGAGCAGTACTTC. It translates to CASSSSSVGEQYF.

The CDR3 sequence is CASSETGLGGLGELFF. The CDR3 DNA sequence: TGTGCCAGCAGCGAAACCGGACTAGGGGGGCTCGGGGAGCTGTTTTTT. The chain combines TRBV9 with TRBJ2-2; D is possibly TRBD2 (7 bases). V was clipped by 3 bases and J by 7 bases, with 19 bases between them. The germline CDR1 and CDR2 sequences are SGDLS and YYNGEE. The CDR3 has 16 residues.

J is TRBJ2-3 and V is TRBV20-1; D could derive from TRBD1 or TRBD2 (5 bases each). CDR1 DFQATT and CDR2 SNEGSKA come from the germline V gene (reference sequence). The length of the CDR3 is 15 residues. V lost 6 bases, J lost 1 base, and 17 bases lay in between. The CDR3 sequence: CSARGDSIRTDTQYF. In nucleotides, the CDR3 is TGCAGTGCCCGGGGTGACAGTATCCGCACAGATACGCAGTATTTT.

This clone has at least ten counts. The chain recombines TRBV29-1 with TRBJ1-1; D is unclear. The CDR3 length is 10 residues. CDR1 and CDR2 from the germline V gene are SQVTM and ANQGSEA. In nucleotides, the CDR3 is TGCATGGGAGAGAACACTGAAGCTTTCTTT. Translated: CMGENTEAFF. The whole variable domain, remainder taken from reference TRBV29-1 and TRBJ1-1, is SAVISQKPSRDICQRGTSLTIQCQVDSQVTMMFWYRQQPGQSLTLIATANQGSEATYESGFVIDKFPISRPNLTFSTLTVSNMSPEDSSIYLCMGENTEAFFGQGTRLTVV.

This clone was detected ten times or more. V and J are TRBV11-2 and TRBJ2-3, with D perhaps matching TRBD1 or TRBD2 (8 bases each). The CDR3 extends over 15 amino acids. Germline V lookup: CDR1 SGHAT, CDR2 FQNNGV. V shed 5 bases and J shed 3 bases, with 15 bases lying between them. CDR3 in amino acids: CASSQGASGTDTQYF. The DNA for the CDR3 is TGTGCCAGCAGCCAGGGGGCTAGCGGGACAGATACGCAGTATTTT.